This T cell receptor beta chain was captured by sequencing in a study of T cell repertoires in cytomegalovirus infection (dated by TCRdb to about 2019). Describing the broader study: Alongside well-studied HLA-B-restricted epitopes, the peptide stimulations were aimed at recently identified HLA-C-restricted CMV epitopes, whose presentation resists viral immunomodulation. Donor HLA type was relevant to the analysis, because carriage of CMV infection together with the matching HLA type was indicated by public TCR beta signatures. Here is what the overall study found, with its caveats: In the ex vivo response, HLA-C-restricted CMV-specific TCR beta clonotypes were dominant, and in two of eight donors the single most frequent clonotype came from this HLA-C-restricted group. Cumulative frequency of public TCR beta family members discriminated carriers of CMV infection plus the relevant HLA type in this cohort and an independent roughly 340-donor cohort.

This clonotype was counted many times. Which antigen it targets is not known. No much larger clone is present one base from it, and per-base qualities are unavailable. The sample's treatment or condition label, in plain terms: in vitro stimulation with specific CMV peptide epitopes to enrich CMV-specific T cells. Per the germline V gene, SGHTA is the CDR1 and FQGNSA is the CDR2. Including the terminal cysteine and phenylalanine, the CDR3 comprises 15 residues. Only the CDR3 part of the read is kept: 45 bases, read in frame from the first base. From V the trimming removes 5 bases and from J it removes 7 bases, while the gene matches leave 10 bases of the junction unaccounted for. The instrument given in TCRdb is Illumina HiSeq 1500. Using fastp trimming at Q25 and MiXCR clonotype assembly, TCRdb reanalyzed the public sequencing data and kept in-frame beta chains. Each entry is one CDR3 protein sequence, shown with its most common DNA and genes. A total of a few hundred thousand distinct CDR3 sequences appear in this sample, approximately 22% of them only once. Roughly 19% of the sample belongs to the ten largest clones.

Recombination linked TRBV7-2 to TRBJ1-1, with 10 middle bases fitting TRBD1. The TCR comes from a human donor in good health (CMV status not recorded). Some clones in this sample may be carry-over from other donors' samples. The source material was cultured PBMCs, sampled from culture after CMV antigen stimulation. The CDR3 here reads CASSGRGQGMSEAFF. DNA sequence: TGTGCCAGCAGCGGCAGGGGACAGGGGATGAGTGAAGCTTTCTTT.